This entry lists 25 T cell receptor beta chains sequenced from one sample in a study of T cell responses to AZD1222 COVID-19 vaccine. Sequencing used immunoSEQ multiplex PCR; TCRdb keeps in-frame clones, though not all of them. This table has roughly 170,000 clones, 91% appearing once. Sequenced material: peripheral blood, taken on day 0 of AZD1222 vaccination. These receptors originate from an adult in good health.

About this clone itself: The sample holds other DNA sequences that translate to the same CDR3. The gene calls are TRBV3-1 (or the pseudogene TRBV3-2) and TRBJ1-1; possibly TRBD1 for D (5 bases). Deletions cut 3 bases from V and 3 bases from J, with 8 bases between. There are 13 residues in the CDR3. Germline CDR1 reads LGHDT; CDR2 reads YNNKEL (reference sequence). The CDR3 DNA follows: TGTGCCAGCAGCCAGACGGGGGACACTGAAGCTTTCTTT. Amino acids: CASSQTGDTEAFF.

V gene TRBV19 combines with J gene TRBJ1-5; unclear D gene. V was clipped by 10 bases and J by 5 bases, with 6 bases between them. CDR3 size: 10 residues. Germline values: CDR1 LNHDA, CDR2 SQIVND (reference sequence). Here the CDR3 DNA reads TGTGCCATTGGGGATCAGCCCCAGCATTTT. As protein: CAIGDQPQHF. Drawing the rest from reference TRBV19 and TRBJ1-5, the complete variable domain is DGGITQSPKYLFRKEGQNVTLSCEQNLNHDAMYWYRQDPGQGLRLIYYSQIVNDFQKGDIAEGYSVSREKKESFPLTVTSAQKNPTAFYLCAIGDQPQHFGDGTRLSIL.

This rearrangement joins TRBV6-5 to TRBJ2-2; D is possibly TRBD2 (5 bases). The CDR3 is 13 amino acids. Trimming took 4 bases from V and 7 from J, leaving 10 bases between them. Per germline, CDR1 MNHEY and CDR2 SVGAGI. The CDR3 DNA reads TGTGCCAGCAGTTCTCTTACTAGCGGGGAGCTGTTTTTT. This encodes CASSSLTSGELFF.

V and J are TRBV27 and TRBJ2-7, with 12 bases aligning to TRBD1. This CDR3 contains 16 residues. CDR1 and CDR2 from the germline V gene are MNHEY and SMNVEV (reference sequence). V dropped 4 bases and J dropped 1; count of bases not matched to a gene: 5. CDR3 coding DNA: TGTGCCAGCAGTTCGCCGGGACAGGGGGCTTCCTACGAGCAGTACTTC. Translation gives CASSSPGQGASYEQYF.

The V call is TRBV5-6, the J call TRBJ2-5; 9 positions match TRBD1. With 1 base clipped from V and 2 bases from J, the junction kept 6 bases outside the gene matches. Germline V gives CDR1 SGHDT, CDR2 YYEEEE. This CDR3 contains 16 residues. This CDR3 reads CASSLTGGTLQETQYF. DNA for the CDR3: TGTGCCAGCAGCTTGACAGGGGGCACCCTTCAAGAGACCCAGTACTTC.

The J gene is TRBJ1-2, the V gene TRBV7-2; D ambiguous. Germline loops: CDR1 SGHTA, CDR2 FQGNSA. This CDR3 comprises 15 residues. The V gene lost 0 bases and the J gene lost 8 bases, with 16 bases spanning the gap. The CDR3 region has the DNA TGTGCCAGCAGCTTAGCGTTTACTCCCCAGGCGGGCTACACCTTC. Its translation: CASSLAFTPQAGYTF.

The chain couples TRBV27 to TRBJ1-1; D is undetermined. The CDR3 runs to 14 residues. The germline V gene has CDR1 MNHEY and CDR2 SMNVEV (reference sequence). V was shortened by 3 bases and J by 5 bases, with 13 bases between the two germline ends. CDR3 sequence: CASSFLSRETEAFF. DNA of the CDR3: TGTGCCAGCAGTTTTCTGTCGCGAGAGACTGAAGCTTTCTTT.

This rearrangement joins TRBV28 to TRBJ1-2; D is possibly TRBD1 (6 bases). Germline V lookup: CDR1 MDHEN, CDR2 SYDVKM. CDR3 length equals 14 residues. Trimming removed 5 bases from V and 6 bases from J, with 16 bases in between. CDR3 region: CASSRTLQGHGYTF. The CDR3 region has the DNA TGTGCCAGCAGTAGAACACTACAGGGACATGGCTACACCTTC.

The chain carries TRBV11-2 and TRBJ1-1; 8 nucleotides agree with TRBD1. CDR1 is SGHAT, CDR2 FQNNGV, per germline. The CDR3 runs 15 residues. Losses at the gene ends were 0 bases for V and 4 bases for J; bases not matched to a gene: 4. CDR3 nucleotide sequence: TGTGCCAGCAGCTTAGATCGGACAGGGACCACTGAAGCTTTCTTT. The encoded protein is CASSLDRTGTTEAFF.

CDR3 amino acids: CASSPSRKETQYF. The CDR3 DNA sequence: TGTGCCAGCTCACCGTCACGGAAAGAGACCCAGTACTTC. The chain joins TRBV18 to TRBJ2-5; D uncertain. The CDR3 length is 13 residues. Germline CDR1 is KGHSH and CDR2 is LQKENI. The ends were cut back, 3 bases at V and 3 bases at J, with 8 bases in the middle.

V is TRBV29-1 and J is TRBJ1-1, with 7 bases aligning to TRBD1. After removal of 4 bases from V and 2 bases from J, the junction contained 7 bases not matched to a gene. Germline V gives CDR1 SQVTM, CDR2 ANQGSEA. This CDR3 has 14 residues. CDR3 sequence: CSVGRGTVNTEAFF. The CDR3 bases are TGCAGCGTTGGAAGGGGGACAGTCAACACTGAAGCTTTCTTT.

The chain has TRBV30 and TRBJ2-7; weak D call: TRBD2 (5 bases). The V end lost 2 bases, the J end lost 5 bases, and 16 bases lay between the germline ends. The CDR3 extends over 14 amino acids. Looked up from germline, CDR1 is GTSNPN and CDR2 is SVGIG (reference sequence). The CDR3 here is CAWSPRLSDHEQYF. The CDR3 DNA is TGTGCCTGGAGTCCTCGTCTTAGCGACCACGAGCAGTACTTC.

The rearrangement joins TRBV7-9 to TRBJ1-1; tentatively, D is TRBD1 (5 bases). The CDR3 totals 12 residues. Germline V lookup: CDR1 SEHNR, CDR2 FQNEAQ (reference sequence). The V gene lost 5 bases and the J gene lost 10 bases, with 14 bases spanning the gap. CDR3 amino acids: CASSPDMYGAFF. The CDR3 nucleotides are TGTGCCAGCAGCCCGGACATGTACGGAGCTTTCTTT.

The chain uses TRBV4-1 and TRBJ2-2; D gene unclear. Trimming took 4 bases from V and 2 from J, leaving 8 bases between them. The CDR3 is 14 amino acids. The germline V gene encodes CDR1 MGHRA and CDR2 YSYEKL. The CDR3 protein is CASSPVRNTGELFF. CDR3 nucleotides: TGCGCCAGCAGCCCAGTTCGTAACACCGGGGAGCTGTTTTTT.

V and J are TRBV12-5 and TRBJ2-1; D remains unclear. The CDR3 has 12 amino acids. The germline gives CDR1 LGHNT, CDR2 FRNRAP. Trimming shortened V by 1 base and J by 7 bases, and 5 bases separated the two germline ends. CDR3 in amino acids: CASGLGNNEQFF. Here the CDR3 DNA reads TGTGCTAGTGGTTTGGGCAATAATGAGCAGTTCTTC.

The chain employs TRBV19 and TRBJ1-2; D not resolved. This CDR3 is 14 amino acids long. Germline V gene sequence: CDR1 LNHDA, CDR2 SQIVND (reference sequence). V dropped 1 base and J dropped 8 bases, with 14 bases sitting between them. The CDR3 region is CASSIGGGIQGYTF. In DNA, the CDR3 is TGTGCCAGTAGTATAGGGGGAGGGATTCAAGGCTACACCTTC.

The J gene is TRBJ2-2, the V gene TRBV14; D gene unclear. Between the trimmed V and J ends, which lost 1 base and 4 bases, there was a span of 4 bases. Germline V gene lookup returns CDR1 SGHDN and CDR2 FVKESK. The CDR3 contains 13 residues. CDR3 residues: CASSQVRTGELFF. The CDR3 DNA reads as TGTGCCAGCAGCCAAGTTCGCACCGGGGAGCTGTTTTTT.

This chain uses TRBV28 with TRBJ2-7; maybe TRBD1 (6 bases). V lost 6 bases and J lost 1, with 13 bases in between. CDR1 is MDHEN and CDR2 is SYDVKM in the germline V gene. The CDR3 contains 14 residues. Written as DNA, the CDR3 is TGTGCCAGCAGCCTCTTGAGGGGGTCCTACGAGCAGTACTTC. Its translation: CASSLLRGSYEQYF. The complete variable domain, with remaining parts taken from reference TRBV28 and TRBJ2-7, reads DVKVTQSSRYLVKRTGEKVFLECVQDMDHENMFWYRQDPGLGLRLIYFSYDVKMKEKGDIPEGYSVSREKKERFSLILESASTNQTSMYLCASSLLRGSYEQYFGPGTRLTVT.

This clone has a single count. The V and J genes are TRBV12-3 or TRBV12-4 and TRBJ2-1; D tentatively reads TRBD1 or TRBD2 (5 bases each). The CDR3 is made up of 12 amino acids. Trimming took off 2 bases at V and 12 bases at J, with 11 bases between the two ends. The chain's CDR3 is CASSLTGTAQFF. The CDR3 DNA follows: TGTGCCAGCAGTTTAACCGGGACGGCGCAGTTCTTC.

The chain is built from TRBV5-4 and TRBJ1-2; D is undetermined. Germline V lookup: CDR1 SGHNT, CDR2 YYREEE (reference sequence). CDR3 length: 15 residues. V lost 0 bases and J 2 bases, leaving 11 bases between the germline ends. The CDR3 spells CASSLERTLNYGYTF. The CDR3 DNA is TGTGCCAGCAGCTTGGAACGGACTCTGAACTATGGCTACACCTTC.

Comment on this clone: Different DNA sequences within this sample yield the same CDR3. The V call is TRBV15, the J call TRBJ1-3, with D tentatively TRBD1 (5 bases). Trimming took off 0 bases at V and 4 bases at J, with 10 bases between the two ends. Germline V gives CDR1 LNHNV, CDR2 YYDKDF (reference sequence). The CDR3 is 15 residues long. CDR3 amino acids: CATSRDRGSGNTIYF. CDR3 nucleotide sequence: TGTGCCACCAGCAGAGATCGGGGCTCGGGAAACACCATATATTTT.

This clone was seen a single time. The CDR3 region has the DNA TGTGCCAGCAGCCAAGTGGTAGCGCCCTACAATGAGCAGTTCTTC. The encoded protein is CASSQVVAPYNEQFF. J is TRBJ2-1 and V is TRBV3-1 (or the pseudogene TRBV3-2); tentative D call: TRBD2 (5 bases). Deletions cut 1 base from V and 2 bases from J, with 9 bases between. Germline-derived CDR1 and CDR2 are LGHDT and YNNKEL (reference sequence). There are 15 residues in the CDR3.

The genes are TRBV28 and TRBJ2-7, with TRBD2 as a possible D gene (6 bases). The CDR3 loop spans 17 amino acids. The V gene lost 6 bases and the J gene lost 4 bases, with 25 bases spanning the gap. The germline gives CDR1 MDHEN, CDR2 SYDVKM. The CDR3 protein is CASSSPGERVEGYEQYF. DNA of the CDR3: TGTGCCAGCAGCTCCCCCGGCGAGCGGGTAGAGGGATACGAGCAGTACTTC.

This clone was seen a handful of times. In nucleotides, the CDR3 is TGTGCCAGCAGCCCTTCCCCAGAGAACACTGAAGCTTTCTTT. This codes for CASSPSPENTEAFF. This chain uses TRBV7-2 with TRBJ1-1; no clear D. Trimming pared 5 bases from V and 1 base from J, leaving 11 bases between. The CDR3 sequence is 14 residues long. CDR1 and CDR2 from the germline V gene are SGHTA and FQGNSA. Looking up the rest from reference TRBV7-2 and TRBJ1-1 gives the full variable domain: GAGVSQSPSNKVTEKGKDVELRCDPISGHTALYWYRQSLGQGLEFLIYFQGNSAPDKSGLPSDRFSAERTGGSVSTLTIQRTQQEDSAVYLCASSPSPENTEAFFGQGTRLTVV.

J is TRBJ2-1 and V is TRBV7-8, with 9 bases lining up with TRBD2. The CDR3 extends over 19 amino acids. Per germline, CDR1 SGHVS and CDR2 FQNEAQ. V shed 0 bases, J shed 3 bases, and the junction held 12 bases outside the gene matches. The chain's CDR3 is CASSLALDSGGLLYNEQFF. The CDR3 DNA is TGTGCCAGCAGCTTAGCGTTGGATAGCGGGGGATTACTCTACAATGAGCAGTTCTTC.